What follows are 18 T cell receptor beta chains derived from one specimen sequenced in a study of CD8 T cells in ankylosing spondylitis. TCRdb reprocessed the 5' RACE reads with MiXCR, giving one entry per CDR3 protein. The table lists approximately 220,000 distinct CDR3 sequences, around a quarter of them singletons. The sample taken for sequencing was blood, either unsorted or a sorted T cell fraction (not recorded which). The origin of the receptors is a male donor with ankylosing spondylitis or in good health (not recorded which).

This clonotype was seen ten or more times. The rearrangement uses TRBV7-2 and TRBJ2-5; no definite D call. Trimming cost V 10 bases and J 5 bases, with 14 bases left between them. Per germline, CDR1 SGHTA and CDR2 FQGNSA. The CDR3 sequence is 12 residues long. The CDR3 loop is CANLSVWETQYF. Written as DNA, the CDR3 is TGTGCCAACCTGAGCGTTTGGGAGACCCAGTACTTC.

Here the CDR3 reads CASSFGTGISNQPQHF. The CDR3 nucleotides read TGTGCCAGCAGCTTCGGGACAGGGATTAGCAATCAGCCCCAGCATTTT. The gene calls are TRBV5-5 and TRBJ1-5, with 9 nucleotides matching TRBD1. Germline V lookup: CDR1 SGHKS, CDR2 YYEKEE (reference sequence). V was clipped by 2 bases and J by 0 bases; unmatched bases: 3. The length of the CDR3 is 16 residues.

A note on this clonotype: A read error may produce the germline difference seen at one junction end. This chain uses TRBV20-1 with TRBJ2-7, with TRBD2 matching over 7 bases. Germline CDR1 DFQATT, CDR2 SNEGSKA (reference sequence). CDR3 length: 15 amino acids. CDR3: CSARLGGSNPYELYF. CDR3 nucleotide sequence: TGCAGTGCTAGACTCGGGGGGAGCAATCCCTACGAGCTGTACTTC.

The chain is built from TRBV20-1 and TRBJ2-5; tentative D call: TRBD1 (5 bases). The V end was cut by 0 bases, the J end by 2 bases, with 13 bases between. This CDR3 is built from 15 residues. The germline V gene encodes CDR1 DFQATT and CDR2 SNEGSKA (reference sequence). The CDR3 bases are TGCAGTGCTAGAGATCGGCAGGGCACGCAAGAGACCCAGTACTTC. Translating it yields CSARDRQGTQETQYF.

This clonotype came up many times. CDR3 sequence reads: CASSPLDGARGNNQPQHF. The DNA for the CDR3 is TGTGCCAGCAGTCCTCTCGACGGAGCTAGAGGGAACAATCAGCCCCAGCATTTT. This chain joins TRBV27 and TRBJ1-5; unclear D gene. Trimming took off 5 bases at V and 3 bases at J, with 23 bases between the two ends. The CDR3 runs 18 residues. Germline V gene lookup returns CDR1 MNHEY and CDR2 SMNVEV (reference sequence).

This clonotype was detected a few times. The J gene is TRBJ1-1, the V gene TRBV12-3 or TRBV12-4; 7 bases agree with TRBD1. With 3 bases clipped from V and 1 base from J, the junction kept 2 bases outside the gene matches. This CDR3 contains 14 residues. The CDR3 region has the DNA TGTGCCAGCAGTTTGAAGGGGGCGAACACTGAAGCTTTCTTT. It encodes CASSLKGANTEAFF.

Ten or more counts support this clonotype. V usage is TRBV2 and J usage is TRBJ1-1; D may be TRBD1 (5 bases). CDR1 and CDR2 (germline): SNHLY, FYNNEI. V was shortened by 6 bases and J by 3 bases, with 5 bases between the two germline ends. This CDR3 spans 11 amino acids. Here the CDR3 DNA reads TGTGCCAGCAGGGGGGACACTGAAGCTTTCTTT. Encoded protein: CASRGDTEAFF.

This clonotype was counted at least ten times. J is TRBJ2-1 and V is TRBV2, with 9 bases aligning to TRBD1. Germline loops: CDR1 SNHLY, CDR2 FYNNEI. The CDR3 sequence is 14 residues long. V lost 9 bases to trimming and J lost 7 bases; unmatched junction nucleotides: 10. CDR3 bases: TGTGCCAGTTACGCCGGGACAGGGAGGAATGAGCAGTTCTTC. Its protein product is CASYAGTGRNEQFF.

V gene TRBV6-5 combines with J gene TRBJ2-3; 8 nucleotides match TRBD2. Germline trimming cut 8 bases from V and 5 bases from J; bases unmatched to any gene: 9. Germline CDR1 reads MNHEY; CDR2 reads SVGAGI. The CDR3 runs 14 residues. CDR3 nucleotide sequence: TGTGCCAGCGTTCGGGCGGGAGGTGGAGATACGCAGTATTTT. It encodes CASVRAGGGDTQYF.

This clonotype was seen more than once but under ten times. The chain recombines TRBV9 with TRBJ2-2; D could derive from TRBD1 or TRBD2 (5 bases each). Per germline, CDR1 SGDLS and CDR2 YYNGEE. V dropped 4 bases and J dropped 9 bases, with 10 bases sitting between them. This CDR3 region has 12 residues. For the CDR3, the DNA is TGTGCCAGCAGCATCGGGGCTCGGGAGCTGTTTTTT. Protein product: CASSIGARELFF.

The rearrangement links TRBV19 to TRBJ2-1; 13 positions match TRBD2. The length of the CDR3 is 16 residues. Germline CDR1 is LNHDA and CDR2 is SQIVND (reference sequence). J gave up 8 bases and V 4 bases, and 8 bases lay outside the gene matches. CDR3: CASSTGTSGAWDEQFF. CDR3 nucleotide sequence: TGTGCCAGTAGTACCGGGACTAGCGGGGCGTGGGATGAGCAGTTCTTC.

For the CDR3, the DNA is TGCAGCGTTGAACCGGGGGCCAATGAGCAGTTCTTC. Translation gives CSVEPGANEQFF. This chain connects TRBV29-1 to TRBJ2-1; the D gene could be TRBD1 or TRBD2 (6 bases each). This CDR3 region has 12 residues. Trimming stripped 2 bases from V and 6 bases from J, with 8 bases between. CDR1 and CDR2 from the germline V gene are SQVTM and ANQGSEA.

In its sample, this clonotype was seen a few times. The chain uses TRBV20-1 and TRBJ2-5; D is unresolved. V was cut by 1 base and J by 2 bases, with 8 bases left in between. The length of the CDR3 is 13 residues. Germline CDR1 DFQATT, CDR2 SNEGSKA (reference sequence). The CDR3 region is CSARAPTQETQYF. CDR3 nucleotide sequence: TGCAGTGCTAGAGCACCTACACAAGAGACCCAGTACTTC.

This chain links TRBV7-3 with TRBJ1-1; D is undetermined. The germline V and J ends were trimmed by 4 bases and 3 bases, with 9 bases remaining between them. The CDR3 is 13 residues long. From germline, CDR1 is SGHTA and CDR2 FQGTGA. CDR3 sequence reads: CASSSLVDTEAFF. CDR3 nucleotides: TGTGCCAGCAGCTCATTGGTGGACACTGAAGCTTTCTTT. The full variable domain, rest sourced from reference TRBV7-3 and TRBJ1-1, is GAGVSQTPSNKVTEKGKYVELRCDPISGHTALYWYRQSLGQGPEFLIYFQGTGAADDSGLPNDRFFAVRPEGSVSTLKIQRTERGDSAVYLCASSSLVDTEAFFGQGTRLTVV.

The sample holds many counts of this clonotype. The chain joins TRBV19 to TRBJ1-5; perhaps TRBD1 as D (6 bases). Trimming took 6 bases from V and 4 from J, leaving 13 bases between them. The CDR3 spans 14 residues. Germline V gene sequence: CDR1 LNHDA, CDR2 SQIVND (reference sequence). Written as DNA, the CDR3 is TGTGCCAGTAGGTCACAGGGACGTAATCAGCCCCAGCATTTT. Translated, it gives CASRSQGRNQPQHF. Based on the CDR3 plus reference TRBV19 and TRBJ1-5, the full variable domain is DGGITQSPKYLFRKEGQNVTLSCEQNLNHDAMYWYRQDPGQGLRLIYYSQIVNDFQKGDIAEGYSVSREKKESFPLTVTSAQKNPTAFYLCASRSQGRNQPQHFGDGTRLSIL.

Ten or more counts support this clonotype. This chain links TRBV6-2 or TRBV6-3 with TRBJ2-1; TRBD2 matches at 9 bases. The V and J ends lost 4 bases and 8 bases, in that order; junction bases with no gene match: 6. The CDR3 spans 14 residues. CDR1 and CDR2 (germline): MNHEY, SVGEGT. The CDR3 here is CASSSASGTDEQFF. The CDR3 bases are TGTGCCAGCAGTTCGGCTAGCGGGACGGATGAGCAGTTCTTC.

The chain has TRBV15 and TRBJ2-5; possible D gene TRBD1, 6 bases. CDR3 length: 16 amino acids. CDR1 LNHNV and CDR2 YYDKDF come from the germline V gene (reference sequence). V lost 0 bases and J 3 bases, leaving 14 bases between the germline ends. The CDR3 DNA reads TGTGCCACCAGCAGAGATCTCTGGACAGAAAAAGAGACCCAGTACTTC. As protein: CATSRDLWTEKETQYF.

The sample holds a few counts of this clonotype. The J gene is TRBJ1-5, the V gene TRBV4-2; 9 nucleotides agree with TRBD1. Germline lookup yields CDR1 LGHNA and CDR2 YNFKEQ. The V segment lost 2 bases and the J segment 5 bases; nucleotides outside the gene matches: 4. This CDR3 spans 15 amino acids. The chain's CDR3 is CASSQPGQGHQPQHF. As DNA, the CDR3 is TGTGCCAGCAGCCAACCGGGACAGGGCCATCAGCCCCAGCATTTT.